This T cell receptor (beta chain) is from a study of multiple sclerosis patients with progressive multifocal leukoencephalopathy. Study-wide results and caveats: Before and during natalizumab, the clones expanded at PML already existed. Findings may reflect JC virus infection or just general immunocompromise. In most PML patients, TRB repertoires appeared less diverse by entropy.

Spiked into each PCR were synthetic inline TR CDR3 controls of all V-J pairings. Profiled with immunoSEQ multiplex PCR; TCRdb holds only in-frame clones, not every one. Of fewer than 40,000 clones in the sample, over 80% are singletons; the top ten hold approximately 6%. About this clone: Antigen specificity is unknown.

Time point meaning: time of PML onset. This CDR3 region has 11 residues. Germline assignment: CDR1 SGHVS and CDR2 FQNEAQ. V was clipped by 6 bases and J by 8 bases, with 10 bases between them. Sequencing was performed on PBMCs, taken from a patient treated with natalizumab. The rearrangement links TRBV7-8 to TRBJ1-1; D is perhaps TRBD1 (5 bases). This receptor was taken from a woman in her forties with progressive multifocal leukoencephalopathy. The CDR3 nucleotides are TGTGCCAGCAGATCAAGGGGAGAAGCTTTCTTT. Protein sequence: CASRSRGEAFF. The full variable domain, in which reference TRBV7-8 and TRBJ1-1 provide the parts outside the CDR3, is GAGVSQSPRYKVAKRGQDVALRCDPISGHVSLFWYQQALGQGPEFLTYFQNEAQLDKSGLPSDRFFAERPEGSVSTLKIQRTQQEDSAVYLCASRSRGEAFFGQGTRLTVV.